Listed here is a single T cell receptor (beta chain). What it binds is not known. The source of the sample is a study of cytomegalovirus exposure and HLA in healthy donors. Study-wide findings and caveats: In a later analysis, the majority of CMV-associated beta chains seemingly showed HLA restriction. Presence/absence results assume similar sequencing depth per donor, which may not hold.

The trim removed 6 bases at V and 6 bases at J, leaving 12 bases unmatched. The CDR3 spans 15 residues. Germline V gene data show CDR1 as SGDLS and CDR2 as YYNGEE. Vbeta (60) and Jbeta (13) primers were used in the PCR. The assay was immunoSEQ multiplex PCR, and TCRdb's table has in-frame clones only and misses some. In the table there are 95,000 to 150,000 clones, less than 80% of which are singletons. The chain recombines TRBV9 with TRBJ2-7; 10 bases are shared with TRBD1. The TCR comes from a woman aged 45-59 years in good health and CMV-seronegative. What was sequenced was PBMCs. The CDR3 here is CASNQGGDRGGEQYF. In DNA form, the CDR3 reads TGTGCCAGCAACCAGGGGGGGGACAGGGGAGGCGAGCAGTACTTC. Full variable domain (missing parts from reference TRBV9 and TRBJ2-7): DSGVTQTPKHLITATGQRVTLRCSPRSGDLSVYWYQQSLDQGLQFLIQYYNGEERAKGNILERFSAQQFPDLHSELNLSSLELGDSALYFCASNQGGDRGGEQYFGPGTRLTVT.